Below, one TCR beta chain is given with its context. This CDR3 has 14 residues. V was pared by 2 bases and J by 10 bases, with 4 bases of the junction left unmatched. The data are from a study of T cell repertoires in cytomegalovirus infection. The overall study: Public signatures in TCR beta pointed to CMV infection and matching HLA type.

TCRdb itself ran the reads through MiXCR, one entry per CDR3 protein. The sample carries hundreds of thousands of distinct CDR3 sequences, roughly a sixth recorded once. The chain carries TRBV12-3 or TRBV12-4 and TRBJ1-6; 8 bases line up with TRBD1. The sequencing sample was made of PBMCs. The clonotype was recovered from a human donor in good health (CMV status not recorded). Some clones in this sample may be carry-over from other donors' samples. For the CDR3, the DNA is TGTGCCAGCAGTTTACCCGGACAGGGATCACCCCTCCACTTT. As protein: CASSLPGQGSPLHF.